What follows are 30 T cell receptor beta chains derived from one specimen sequenced in a study of blood T cell repertoires in COVID-19. Clones were read by immunoSEQ multiplex PCR, and TCRdb kept only the in-frame ones, dropping some. In the table there are more than 100,000 clones, around 90% of which are singletons. Material for sequencing was peripheral blood. The receptor source for this set is a human donor in a cohort sampled during active COVID-19.

This chain links TRBV5-1 with TRBJ1-4, with unresolved D. This CDR3 is built from 13 residues. From germline, CDR1 is SGHRS and CDR2 YFSETQ. The V gene lost 2 bases and the J gene lost 8 bases, with 10 bases spanning the gap. The CDR3 sequence is CASSFSEAEKLFF. CDR3 in DNA: TGCGCCAGCAGCTTCTCCGAAGCCGAAAAACTGTTTTTT.

The chain joins TRBV5-5 to TRBJ1-4; D gene uncertain. The CDR3 has 15 amino acids. CDR1 SGHKS and CDR2 YYEKEE come from the germline V gene (reference sequence). V was cut by 1 base and J by 4 bases, with 11 bases left in between. The CDR3, as DNA: TGTGCCAGCAGCTTGAATCGGCAGGATAATGAAAAACTGTTTTTT. Protein product: CASSLNRQDNEKLFF.

The chain links TRBV3-1 (or the pseudogene TRBV3-2) to TRBJ2-1; 12 bases are a match to TRBD2. J was trimmed by 9 bases and V by 2 bases; bases with no gene match: 5. Germline CDR1 reads LGHDT; CDR2 reads YNNKEL (reference sequence). This CDR3 contains 15 residues. CDR3 in amino acids: CASSQSRTSGTEQFF. The DNA for the CDR3 is TGTGCCAGCAGCCAATCCAGGACTAGCGGGACTGAGCAGTTCTTC.

The rearrangement links TRBV25-1 to TRBJ2-7; 7 nucleotides match TRBD1. Germline CDR1 MGHDK, CDR2 SYGVNS. The CDR3 length is 14 residues. V lost 6 bases and J lost 3; bases outside the gene matches: 8. The CDR3 loop reads CASSAPGQIYEQYF. The CDR3 nucleotides are TGTGCCAGCAGCGCTCCGGGACAGATCTACGAGCAGTACTTC.

CDR3 in DNA: TGCAGCGTTGCGGTAAGGGGGATCTTGGCCTATGGCTACACCTTC. Encoded protein: CSVAVRGILAYGYTF. The chain joins TRBV29-1 to TRBJ1-2, with D perhaps matching TRBD1 (6 bases). The CDR3 runs to 15 residues. V shed 4 bases and J shed 4 bases, with 19 bases lying between them. Germline assignment: CDR1 SQVTM and CDR2 ANQGSEA.

V and J are TRBV5-6 and TRBJ1-1; tentative D call: TRBD1 (6 bases). The V gene's germline CDR1 is SGHDT and CDR2 YYEEEE. V lost 2 bases and J 5 bases, leaving 10 bases between the germline ends. The CDR3 spans 13 residues. The CDR3 DNA is TGTGCCAGCAGCTTACAGGGATGGACTGAAGCTTTCTTT. Translating it yields CASSLQGWTEAFF.

The chain links TRBV19 to TRBJ2-3, with D unresolved. Trimming shortened V by 3 bases and J by 0 bases, and 7 bases separated the two germline ends. This CDR3 region has 14 residues. Germline V gene lookup returns CDR1 LNHDA and CDR2 SQIVND (reference sequence). The CDR3 is CASSMASSTDTQYF. In DNA form, the CDR3 reads TGTGCCAGTAGTATGGCCAGTAGCACAGATACGCAGTATTTT.

The chain is built from TRBV30 and TRBJ2-1; TRBD1 matches at 8 bases. Germline V CDR1 and CDR2: GTSNPN, SVGIG (reference sequence). There are 14 residues in the CDR3. V lost 2 bases to trimming and J lost 9 bases; unmatched junction nucleotides: 9. CDR3 residues: CAWSQGTGFPEQFF. The CDR3 DNA reads as TGTGCCTGGAGTCAGGGGACAGGATTCCCTGAGCAGTTCTTC.

This rearrangement joins TRBV30 to TRBJ1-1; D is undetermined. There are 12 residues in the CDR3. Germline-derived CDR1 and CDR2 are GTSNPN and SVGIG (reference sequence). The ends were cut back, 3 bases at V and 1 base at J, with 6 bases in the middle. The CDR3 DNA is TGTGCCTGGAGGGCTGAGAACACTGAAGCTTTCTTT. It encodes CAWRAENTEAFF.

The chain couples TRBV6-2 or TRBV6-3 to TRBJ1-5; no reliable D call. Trimming took off 2 bases at V and 3 bases at J, with 8 bases between the two ends. This CDR3 is built from 14 residues. The germline V gene encodes CDR1 MNHEY and CDR2 SVGEGT. CDR3 protein: CASSYPGNNQPQHF. The CDR3 nucleotides are TGTGCCAGCAGTTACCCGGGGAACAATCAGCCCCAGCATTTT.

The rearrangement joins TRBV5-1 to TRBJ2-7, with 9 bases lining up with TRBD1. Trimming took 7 bases from V and 7 from J; bases not matched to a gene: 15. CDR3 length: 15 residues. Germline V gene lookup returns CDR1 SGHRS and CDR2 YFSETQ. CDR3 sequence (DNA): TGCGCCAGCTCATTAGCCGTACAGGGGGCGGGTGAGCAGTACTTC. It translates to CASSLAVQGAGEQYF.

This chain uses TRBV15 with TRBJ1-1; no reliable D call. The CDR3 consists of 16 residues. V lost 8 bases and J 6 bases, leaving 25 bases between the germline ends. Germline CDR1 LNHNV, CDR2 YYDKDF (reference sequence). CDR3 sequence (DNA): TGTGCCACCTCAACTGCTCCATATATGGTCTCCCCTGAAGCTTTCTTT. It specifies CATSTAPYMVSPEAFF.

The CDR3 DNA reads as TGTGCCAGCAGCTTAGGCGGGAGGGACACAGATACGCAGTATTTT. It yields the protein CASSLGGRDTDTQYF. The chain is built from TRBV7-2 and TRBJ2-3; 9 bases fit TRBD2. J gave up 2 bases and V 1 base, and 1 base lay outside the gene matches. The CDR3 totals 15 residues. Germline V gives CDR1 SGHTA, CDR2 FQGNSA.

This chain links TRBV29-1 with TRBJ1-5; D is ambiguous. The length of the CDR3 is 13 residues. CDR1 and CDR2 (germline): SQVTM, ANQGSEA. Deletions cut 7 bases from V and 4 bases from J, with 14 bases between. CDR3 sequence reads: CSAAADPNQPQHF. The CDR3, as DNA: TGCAGCGCCGCGGCGGATCCGAATCAGCCCCAGCATTTT.

This clone was seen only a few times. The J gene is TRBJ1-2, the V gene TRBV12-3 or TRBV12-4, with unresolved D. Trimming removed 3 bases at V and 1 base at J, with 3 bases between. CDR3 length: 12 amino acids. The CDR3 loop reads CASSFSNYGYTF. In nucleotides, the CDR3 is TGTGCCAGCAGTTTCAGTAACTATGGCTACACCTTC.

The chain uses TRBV2 and TRBJ2-5; D possibly corresponds to TRBD2 (6 bases). The CDR3 has 14 residues. Germline assignment: CDR1 SNHLY and CDR2 FYNNEI. Between the trimmed V and J ends, which lost 0 bases and 7 bases, there was a span of 12 bases. The CDR3 bases are TGTGCCAGCAGTGAAGCGACTAGTTTAGGGACCCAGTACTTC. Its translation is CASSEATSLGTQYF.

The chain has TRBV28 and TRBJ2-7; D is perhaps TRBD2 (5 bases). The CDR3 has 14 amino acids. Germline CDR1 reads MDHEN; CDR2 reads SYDVKM. With 5 bases removed from V and 3 bases from J, the gap between germline ends came to 14 bases. CDR3: CASSAGLLNYEQYF. In DNA form, the CDR3 reads TGTGCCAGCAGTGCGGGCCTCCTAAACTACGAGCAGTACTTC.

The chain carries TRBV19 and TRBJ1-5; D uncertain. The V end lost 5 bases, the J end lost 3 bases, and 20 bases lay between the germline ends. The CDR3 contains 17 residues. Germline V CDR1 and CDR2: LNHDA, SQIVND (reference sequence). CDR3 residues: CASSLEGSLPLNQPQHF. Written as DNA, the CDR3 is TGTGCCAGTAGTCTCGAGGGCAGTTTGCCCCTCAATCAGCCCCAGCATTTT.

The V and J genes are TRBV7-8 and TRBJ1-1, with D tentatively TRBD1 (5 bases). V gave up 5 bases and J gave up 0 bases, with 13 bases separating them. The CDR3 runs 15 residues. Germline V CDR1 and CDR2: SGHVS, FQNEAQ. CDR3 protein: CASSHQAGMNTEAFF. DNA of the CDR3: TGTGCCAGCAGCCATCAGGCAGGGATGAACACTGAAGCTTTCTTT.

J is TRBJ1-6 and V is TRBV5-1, with 9 bases aligning to TRBD1. The CDR3 extends over 17 amino acids. The V gene's germline CDR1 is SGHRS and CDR2 YFSETQ. The V gene end was trimmed by 1 base and the J gene end by 6 bases; junction bases not matched to a gene: 8. For the CDR3, the DNA is TGCGCCAGCAGCTTGAAAGGGGACAGGGTTGCTAATTCACCCCTCCACTTT. The encoded protein is CASSLKGDRVANSPLHF. The variable domain in full, with the rest retrieved from reference TRBV5-1 and TRBJ1-6, is KAGVTQTPRYLIKTRGQQVTLSCSPISGHRSVSWYQQTPGQGLQFLFEYFSETQRNKGNFPGRFSGRQFSNSRSEMNVSTLELGDSALYLCASSLKGDRVANSPLHFGNGTRLTVT.

The chain is built from TRBV19 and TRBJ2-1; tentative D call: TRBD1 (6 bases). The V end was cut by 5 bases, the J end by 6 bases, with 20 bases between. Germline-derived CDR1 and CDR2 are LNHDA and SQIVND (reference sequence). The CDR3 length is 16 residues. The CDR3 here is CASSPRGRTGSNEQFF. The CDR3 DNA reads as TGTGCCAGTAGTCCCCGAGGGCGCACAGGGTCCAATGAGCAGTTCTTC.

This clone turned up a few times. The chain carries TRBV5-4 and TRBJ1-2, with 8 bases lining up with TRBD1. Trimming at V came to 4 bases and at J to 8 bases, leaving 13 bases not matched to a gene. The CDR3 is 15 residues long. Germline CDR1 is SGHNT and CDR2 is YYREEE (reference sequence). The CDR3, as DNA: TGTGCCAGCAGCCTACCCGCAGGGGGCGCAGGCGGCTACACCTTC. Translated, it gives CASSLPAGGAGGYTF.

The V call is TRBV5-5, the J call TRBJ2-3, with 11 bases that match TRBD2. The junction had 15 bases not matched to a gene; V was cut back by 6 bases and J by 0 bases. The CDR3 totals 19 residues. The V gene's germline CDR1 is SGHKS and CDR2 YYEKEE (reference sequence). The chain's CDR3 is CASKTRSGTSGSSTDTQYF. Written as DNA, the CDR3 is TGTGCCAGCAAAACCAGATCCGGGACTAGCGGAAGCAGCACAGATACGCAGTATTTT.

The chain recombines TRBV6-5 with TRBJ2-7, with TRBD1 as a possible D gene (6 bases). Trimming removed 5 bases at V and 0 bases at J, with 11 bases between. The CDR3 extends over 14 amino acids. Germline CDR1 is MNHEY and CDR2 is SVGAGI. The CDR3 sequence is CASSRTVNSYEQYF. CDR3 nucleotide sequence: TGTGCCAGCAGTCGGACAGTCAACTCCTACGAGCAGTACTTC.

The gene calls are TRBV4-1 and TRBJ2-7; TRBD1 matches at 7 bases. The CDR3 has 15 residues. The junction had 7 bases not matched to a gene; V was cut back by 3 bases and J by 2 bases. Germline CDR1 MGHRA, CDR2 YSYEKL. CDR3 nucleotides: TGCGCCAGCAGCCAGCGGGCAGGGGGTACCTACGAGCAGTACTTC. Translating gives CASSQRAGGTYEQYF.

The chain joins TRBV5-1 to TRBJ2-7; perhaps TRBD1 as D (6 bases). The germline CDR1 and CDR2 sequences are SGHRS and YFSETQ. This CDR3 has 17 residues. V lost 0 bases, J lost 0 bases, and 16 bases lay in between. CDR3 DNA: TGCGCCAGCAGCTTGGCTTCAGGGGCCCTGGGCTCCTACGAGCAGTACTTC. Amino acids: CASSLASGALGSYEQYF.

As to this clone: Its ends do not fully match the called genes, so a read error is possible. The sample has other DNA sequences that encode this CDR3 too. The gene calls are TRBV5-1 and TRBJ1-2, with 7 bases fitting TRBD1. Germline V gene sequence: CDR1 SGHRS, CDR2 YFSETQ. CDR3 length: 13 residues. The DNA of the CDR3 is TGCGCCAGCAGTTTGGGACAGAACTATGGCTACACCTTC. The encoded protein is CASSLGQNYGYTF.

V gene TRBV2 combines with J gene TRBJ1-1, with D possibly being TRBD1 (5 bases). Germline assignment: CDR1 SNHLY and CDR2 FYNNEI. This CDR3 is built from 13 residues. V shed 7 bases and J shed 5 bases, with 14 bases lying between them. The CDR3 DNA reads TGTGCCAGCAAATTGGGGGGTTGGACTGAAGCTTTCTTT. Protein product: CASKLGGWTEAFF.

This sequence joins TRBV4-2 and TRBJ2-7, with 7 bases that match TRBD2. CDR3 length: 17 residues. CDR1 is LGHNA, CDR2 YNFKEQ, per germline. With 1 base clipped from V and 0 bases from J, the junction kept 9 bases outside the gene matches. The CDR3 nucleotides are TGTGCCAGCAGCCAAGGGTTCGGGGGGAGGCCCTCCTACGAGCAGTACTTC. Translated, it gives CASSQGFGGRPSYEQYF.

CDR3 nucleotides: TGTGCCAGCAGCGTAGGGACAGGGGGCGGCTATGGCTACACCTTC. Its translation: CASSVGTGGGYGYTF. The chain combines TRBV9 with TRBJ1-2; 11 bases fit TRBD1. The V and J ends lost 0 bases and 4 bases, in that order; junction bases with no gene match: 2. The CDR3 is 15 residues long. Germline assignment: CDR1 SGDLS and CDR2 YYNGEE.